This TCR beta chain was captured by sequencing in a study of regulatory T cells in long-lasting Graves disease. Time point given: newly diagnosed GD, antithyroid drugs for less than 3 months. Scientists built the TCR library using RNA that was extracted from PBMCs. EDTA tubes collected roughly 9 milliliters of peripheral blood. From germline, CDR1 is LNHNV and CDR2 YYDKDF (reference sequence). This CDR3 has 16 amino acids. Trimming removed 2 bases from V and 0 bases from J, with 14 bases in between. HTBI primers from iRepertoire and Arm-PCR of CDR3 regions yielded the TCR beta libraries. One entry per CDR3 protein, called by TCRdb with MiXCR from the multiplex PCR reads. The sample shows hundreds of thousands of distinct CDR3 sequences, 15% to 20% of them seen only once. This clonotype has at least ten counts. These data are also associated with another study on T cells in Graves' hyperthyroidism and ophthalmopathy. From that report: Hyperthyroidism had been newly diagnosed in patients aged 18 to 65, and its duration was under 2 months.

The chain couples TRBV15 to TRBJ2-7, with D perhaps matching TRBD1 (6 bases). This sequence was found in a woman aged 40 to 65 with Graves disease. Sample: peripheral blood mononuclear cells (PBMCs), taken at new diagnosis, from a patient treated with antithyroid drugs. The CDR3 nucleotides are TGTGCCACCAGCAGACCAGGACAGCGAGTCTCCTACGAGCAGTACTTC. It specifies CATSRPGQRVSYEQYF.